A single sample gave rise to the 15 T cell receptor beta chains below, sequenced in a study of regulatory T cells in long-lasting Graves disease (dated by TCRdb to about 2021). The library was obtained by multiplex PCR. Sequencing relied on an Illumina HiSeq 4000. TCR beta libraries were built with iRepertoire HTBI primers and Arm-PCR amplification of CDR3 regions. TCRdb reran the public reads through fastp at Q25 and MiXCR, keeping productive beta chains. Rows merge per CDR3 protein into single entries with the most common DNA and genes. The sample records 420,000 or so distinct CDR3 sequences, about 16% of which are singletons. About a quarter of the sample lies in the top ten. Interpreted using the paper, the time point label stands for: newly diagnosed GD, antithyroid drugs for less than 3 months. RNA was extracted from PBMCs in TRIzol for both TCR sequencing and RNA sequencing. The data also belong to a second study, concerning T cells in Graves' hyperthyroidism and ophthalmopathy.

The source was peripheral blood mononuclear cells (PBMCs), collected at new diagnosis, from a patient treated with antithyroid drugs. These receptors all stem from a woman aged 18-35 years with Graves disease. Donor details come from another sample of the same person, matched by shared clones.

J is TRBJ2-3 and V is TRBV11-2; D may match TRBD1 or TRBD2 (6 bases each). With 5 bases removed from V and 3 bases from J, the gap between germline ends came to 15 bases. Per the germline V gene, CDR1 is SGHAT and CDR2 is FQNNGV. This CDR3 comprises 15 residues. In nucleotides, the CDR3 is TGTGCCAGCAGCCTTTGGGGGGCCGAAACAGATACGCAGTATTTT. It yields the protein CASSLWGAETDTQYF.

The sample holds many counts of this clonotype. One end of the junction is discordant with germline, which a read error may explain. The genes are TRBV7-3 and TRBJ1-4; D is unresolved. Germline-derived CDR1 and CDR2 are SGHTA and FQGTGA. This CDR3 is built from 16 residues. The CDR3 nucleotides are TGTGCCAGCAGCATAACATCTTCCTTTTCTGGAGAAAAACTGTTTTTT. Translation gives CASSITSSFSGEKLFF.

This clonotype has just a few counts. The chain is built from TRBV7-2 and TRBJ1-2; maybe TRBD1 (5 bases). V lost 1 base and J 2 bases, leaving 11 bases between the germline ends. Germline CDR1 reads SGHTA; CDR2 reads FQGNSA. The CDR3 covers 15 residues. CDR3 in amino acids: CASSLEAGMNYGYTF. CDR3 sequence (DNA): TGTGCCAGCAGCTTAGAGGCAGGGATGAACTATGGCTACACCTTC.

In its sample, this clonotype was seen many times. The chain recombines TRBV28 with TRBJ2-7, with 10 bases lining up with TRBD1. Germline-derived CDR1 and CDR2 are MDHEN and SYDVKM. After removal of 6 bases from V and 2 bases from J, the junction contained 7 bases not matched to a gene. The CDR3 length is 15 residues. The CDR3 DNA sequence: TGTGCCAGCAGCTTGGGACAGGGGACGACCTACGAGCAGTACTTC. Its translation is CASSLGQGTTYEQYF.

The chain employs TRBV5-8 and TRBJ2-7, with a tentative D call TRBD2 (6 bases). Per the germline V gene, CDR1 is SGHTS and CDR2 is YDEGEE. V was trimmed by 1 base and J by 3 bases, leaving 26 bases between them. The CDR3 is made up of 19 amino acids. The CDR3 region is CASSLRDIGTRREVYEQYF. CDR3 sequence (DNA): TGTGCCAGCAGCTTGCGTGACATAGGGACTCGGAGGGAGGTCTACGAGCAGTACTTC.

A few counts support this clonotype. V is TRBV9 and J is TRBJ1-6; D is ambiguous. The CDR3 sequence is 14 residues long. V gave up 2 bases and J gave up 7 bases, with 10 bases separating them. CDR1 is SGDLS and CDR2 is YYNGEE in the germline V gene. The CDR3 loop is CASSVRDFNSPLHF. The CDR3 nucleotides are TGTGCCAGCAGCGTCCGGGATTTCAATTCACCCCTCCACTTT.

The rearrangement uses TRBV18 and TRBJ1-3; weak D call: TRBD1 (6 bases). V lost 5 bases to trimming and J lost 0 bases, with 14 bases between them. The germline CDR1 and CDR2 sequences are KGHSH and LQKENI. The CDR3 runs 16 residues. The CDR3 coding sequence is TGTGCCAGCTCATCGGGACAAATGAGCTCTGGAAACACCATATATTTT. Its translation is CASSSGQMSSGNTIYF.

The CDR3: CASSLTGQGGSYNEQFF. The DNA for the CDR3 is TGTGCCAGCAGCTTAACTGGACAGGGGGGTTCCTACAATGAGCAGTTCTTC. The V call is TRBV7-9, the J call TRBJ2-1; TRBD1 matches 10 bases. Germline CDR1 SEHNR, CDR2 FQNEAQ (reference sequence). J was trimmed by 1 base and V by 2 bases; bases with no gene match: 5. This CDR3 comprises 17 residues.

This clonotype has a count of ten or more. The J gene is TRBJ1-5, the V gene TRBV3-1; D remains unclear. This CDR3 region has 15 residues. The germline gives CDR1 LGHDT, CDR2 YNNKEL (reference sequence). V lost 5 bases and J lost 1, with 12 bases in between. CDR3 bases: TGTGCCAGCAGCGTCTCCGGGAAGAGCAATCAGCCCCAGCATTTT. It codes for CASSVSGKSNQPQHF.

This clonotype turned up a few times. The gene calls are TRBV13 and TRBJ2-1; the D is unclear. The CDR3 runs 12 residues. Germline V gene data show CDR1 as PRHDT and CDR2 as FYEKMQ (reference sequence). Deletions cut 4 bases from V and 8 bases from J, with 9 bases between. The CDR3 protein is CASSSGLYEQFF. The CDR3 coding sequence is TGTGCCAGCAGCTCAGGCCTCTATGAGCAGTTCTTC.

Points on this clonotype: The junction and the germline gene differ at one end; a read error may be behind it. In DNA, the CDR3 is TGTACCAGCAGTTGGGGAGCCTCCAATGAGCAGTTCTTC. It translates to CTSSWGASNEQFF. The V gene is TRBV12-3 or TRBV12-4, the J gene TRBJ2-1; possible D gene TRBD2, 5 bases. The CDR3 has 13 residues.

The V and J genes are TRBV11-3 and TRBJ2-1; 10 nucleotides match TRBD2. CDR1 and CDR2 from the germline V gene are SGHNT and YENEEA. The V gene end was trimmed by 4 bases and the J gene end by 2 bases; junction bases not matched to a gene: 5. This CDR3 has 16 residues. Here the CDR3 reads CASSSRAGGPYNEQFF. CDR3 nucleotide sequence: TGTGCCAGCAGCTCAAGAGCGGGAGGGCCCTACAATGAGCAGTTCTTC.

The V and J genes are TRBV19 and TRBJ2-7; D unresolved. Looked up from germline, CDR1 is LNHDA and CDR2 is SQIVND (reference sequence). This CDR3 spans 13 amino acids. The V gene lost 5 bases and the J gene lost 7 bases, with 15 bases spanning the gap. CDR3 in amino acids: CASSYQSSWEQYF. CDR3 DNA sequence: TGTGCCAGTAGTTATCAGTCCTCGTGGGAGCAGTACTTC. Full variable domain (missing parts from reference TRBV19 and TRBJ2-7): DGGITQSPKYLFRKEGQNVTLSCEQNLNHDAMYWYRQDPGQGLRLIYYSQIVNDFQKGDIAEGYSVSREKKESFPLTVTSAQKNPTAFYLCASSYQSSWEQYFGPGTRLTVT.

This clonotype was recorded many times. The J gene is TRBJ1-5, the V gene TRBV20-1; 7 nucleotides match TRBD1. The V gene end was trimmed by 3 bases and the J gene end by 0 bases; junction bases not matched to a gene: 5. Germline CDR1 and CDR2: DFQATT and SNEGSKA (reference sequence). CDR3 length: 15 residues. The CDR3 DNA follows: TGCAGTGCTAGGATCGGGGACAGTAGCAATCAGCCCCAGCATTTT. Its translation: CSARIGDSSNQPQHF.

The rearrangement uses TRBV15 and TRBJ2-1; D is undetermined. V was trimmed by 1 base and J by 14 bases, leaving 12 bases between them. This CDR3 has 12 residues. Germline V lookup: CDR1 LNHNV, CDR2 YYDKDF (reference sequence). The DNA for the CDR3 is TGTGCCACCAGCAGAGGCCCACCGTACAAGTTCTTC. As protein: CATSRGPPYKFF.